This TCR beta chain was captured in a study of blood T cell repertoires in COVID-19 (dated by TCRdb to between 2020 and 2021). A note on the overall study: Collaborator samples came from the United States, Italy and Spain and covered acute and convalescent phases of COVID-19. The material from the prospective study consisted of cDNA or gDNA derived from T cells, B-cell-depleted T cells, or PBMCs. Subjects who had been exposed to COVID-19, were actively infected with it, or had recovered from it provided the deeply sampled blood TCRbeta repertoires that made up the dataset. A freely available public database, intended as a resource for researchers studying the immune response to SARS-CoV-2, is where the repertoires were released. Samples came from the ongoing ImmuneRACE study (first 160 participants) plus 1,254 subjects from 6 global collaborators. Nearly every sample came with metadata listing a de-identified subject ID, COVID-19 status, age in years and sex. Where available, HLA class I and class II types were obtained from metadata supplied by the sample provider rather than from assay-based typing. General findings and caveats noted by the study authors: The quantity of clinical and demographic metadata differed by source and by participant and was supplied without curation.

Turning to this clone: It lacks a known antigen. One base away there is no much larger clone; base qualities are not given.

V and J are truncated by 1 base and 3 bases respectively, leaving an intervening sequence of 12 bases. The CDR3 covers 15 residues, taking in both the cysteine and the phenylalanine. CDR3 DNA only is kept here, 45 bases in frame from base 1. Sequences SEHNR (CDR1) and FQNEAQ (CDR2) are obtained from the germline V gene (reference sequence). The immunoSEQ Assay, a bias-controlled multiplex PCR, was used to amplify TCRbeta CDR3 regions from genomic DNA. The authors processed their data as follows. Nucleated cell counts per sample were estimated from amplification of reference gene primers within the assay. To quantify the absolute abundance of each unique TCRbeta CDR3 rearrangement, sequence reads were collapsed and filtered. For each sample, productive Simpson clonality was calculated as the square root of Simpson's diversity index across productive rearrangements. The immuneACCESS repertoire file appears here via TCRdb, limited to in-frame rearrangements. These files lack a portion of the clones; in checked studies, under half of the deficit traces to unresolved V genes, and the cause of the others is not known. The D gene and trimming were derived from the DNA, and the V and J assignments and clone size from that table. This sample is represented by hundreds of thousands of clones; roughly four fifths of them were singletons. In total, the top ten clones hold 1.9% of the sample.

Each collaborating institution followed its own protocols to collect whole blood in K2EDTA tubes. For TCRbeta analysis, collaborators shipped samples in one of three forms: frozen whole blood, isolated PBMCs, or DNA extracted from either of those sample types. The V and J genes are TRBV7-9 and TRBJ2-5; 6 matching bases give a weak D call of TRBD1. This TCR was recovered from an elderly woman with acute or convalescent COVID-19. The sequenced sample was peripheral blood. The CDR3 reads as follows: CASSLGQEYKETQYF. The DNA is TGTGCCAGCAGCTTAGGACAGGAGTACAAAGAGACCCAGTACTTC.